This T cell receptor beta chain came from a study of T-cell reconstitution after alpha-beta-depleted transplantation in children. General study results and limits: After one year, T-cell counts and TCRbeta diversity mostly came from new T cells. About two months after transplant, alpha-beta T cells reportedly came from several hundred expanded graft clones. Surviving thymic progenitors and recipient T cells were the source of high TCRbeta diversity at day 60 in some patients.

For TCRbeta, the library was prepared with unique molecular identifiers. TCRdb re-analysed the PCR reads in MiXCR, keeping a single row per CDR3 protein. The repertoire consists of some 350,000 distinct CDR3 sequences, with around 15% occurring once and the leading ten covering about 41%. After removal of 4 bases from V and 0 bases from J, the junction contained 11 bases not matched to a gene. The CDR3 runs to 18 residues. From germline, CDR1 is SGHAT and CDR2 FQNNGV. Regarding this clonotype: Its antigen is not identified.

This chain uses TRBV11-2 with TRBJ2-3; 9 bases line up with TRBD1. The clonotype comes from a male patient between 2 and 10 years old who had a stem cell transplant for acute lymphoblastic leukemia, so the T cells may come from the graft donor. The sequencing used PBMCs, mostly from graft donor cells, collected 360 days after TCRalphabeta/CD19-depleted stem cell transplant. This CDR3 reads CASSSPGQGTASTDTQYF. CDR3 DNA sequence: TGTGCCAGCAGCTCTCCGGGACAGGGCACCGCTAGCACAGATACGCAGTATTTT.